One sample yielded the 27 T cell receptor beta chains listed below, sequenced in a study of blood T cell repertoires in COVID-19. Sequencing was performed with immunoSEQ multiplex PCR; in TCRdb, only in-frame clones are kept and a portion is missing. The data hold 250,000 to 400,000 clones, with approximately 89% observed a single time. Source material: peripheral blood. These receptors all stem from a woman under 40 with COVID-19, enrolled during active disease.

This clone turned up a few times. This sequence joins TRBV5-1 and TRBJ1-1; TRBD1 aligns across 10 bases. The CDR3 sequence is 16 residues long. Germline CDR1 reads SGHRS; CDR2 reads YFSETQ. V lost 5 bases and J lost 6; bases outside the gene matches: 13. This CDR3 is CASSQRTGQGISEAFF. Here the CDR3 DNA reads TGCGCCAGCAGTCAGCGCACGGGACAGGGGATTTCTGAAGCTTTCTTT.

This clone was seen only a few times. This chain links TRBV20-1 with TRBJ1-5; D is undetermined. V lost 3 bases and J 9 bases, leaving 15 bases between the germline ends. The V gene's germline CDR1 is DFQATT and CDR2 SNEGSKA (reference sequence). The CDR3 is made up of 13 amino acids. This CDR3 reads CSASNRIDRPQHF. The CDR3 DNA reads TGCAGTGCTAGTAACCGCATAGATAGGCCCCAGCATTTT.

The rearrangement joins TRBV30 to TRBJ1-4; 7 bases are shared with TRBD1. CDR3 length equals 15 residues. V shed 0 bases and J 1 base; nucleotides not matched to a gene: 2. CDR1 is GTSNPN and CDR2 is SVGIG in the germline V gene (reference sequence). CDR3: CAWSVQGRTNEKLFF. The CDR3 region has the DNA TGTGCCTGGAGTGTACAGGGGCGAACTAATGAAAAACTGTTTTTT.

This clone was detected a few times. The V gene is TRBV27, the J gene TRBJ1-1; 9 nucleotides line up with TRBD1. V was pared by 4 bases and J by 6 bases, with 9 bases of the junction left unmatched. The CDR3 consists of 15 residues. Germline V gene sequence: CDR1 MNHEY, CDR2 SMNVEV (reference sequence). CDR3 sequence: CASSSSLTGGAEAFF. The CDR3 region has the DNA TGTGCCAGCAGTTCCTCCCTGACAGGGGGGGCTGAAGCTTTCTTT.

This CDR3 is CATSGIGDTEAFF. The CDR3 DNA follows: TGTGCCACCAGTGGAATAGGGGACACTGAAGCTTTCTTT. This chain links TRBV24-1 with TRBJ1-1, with a tentative D call TRBD1 (5 bases). Per the germline V gene, CDR1 is KGHDR and CDR2 is SFDVKD. This CDR3 spans 13 amino acids. The V gene lost 5 bases and the J gene lost 3 bases, with 9 bases spanning the gap.

V usage is TRBV6-5 and J usage is TRBJ2-5; 8 bases are shared with TRBD2. Germline V gene sequence: CDR1 MNHEY, CDR2 SVGAGI. V lost 4 bases, J lost 2 bases, and 6 bases stayed unmatched. The CDR3 spans 15 residues. CDR3: CASSSPGLGQETQYF. CDR3 nucleotides: TGTGCCAGCAGTTCACCGGGACTAGGTCAAGAGACCCAGTACTTC.

This sequence joins TRBV11-2 and TRBJ2-7, with 7 nucleotides matching TRBD2. Trimming cost V 3 bases and J 2 bases; bases outside gene matches: 7. The germline gives CDR1 SGHAT, CDR2 FQNNGV. The CDR3 length is 15 residues. The CDR3 reads CASSLDGGFPYEQYV. The CDR3 nucleotides read TGTGCCAGCAGCTTGGACGGGGGGTTTCCCTACGAGCAGTACGTC.

The rearrangement joins TRBV6-5 to TRBJ2-2; 8 bases map to TRBD2. After removal of 6 bases from V and 6 bases from J, the junction contained 9 bases not matched to a gene. The CDR3 contains 15 residues. The V gene's germline CDR1 is MNHEY and CDR2 SVGAGI. The CDR3 DNA sequence: TGTGCCAGCAGCCCCGGGACTAGAGATTCCGGGGAGCTGTTTTTT. It codes for CASSPGTRDSGELFF.

This sequence joins TRBV7-9 and TRBJ1-1, with D hard to call. V lost 1 base and J lost 1, with 7 bases in between. CDR1 and CDR2 from the germline V gene are SEHNR and FQNEAQ (reference sequence). The CDR3 runs to 14 residues. The CDR3 bases are TGTGCCAGCAGCTTAGAAACCAGGAACACTGAAGCTTTCTTT. Its protein is CASSLETRNTEAFF.

V is TRBV7-2 and J is TRBJ2-2; 7 bases are shared with TRBD1. Germline CDR1 and CDR2: SGHTA and FQGNSA. The CDR3 consists of 16 residues. The V segment lost 3 bases and the J segment 4 bases; nucleotides outside the gene matches: 8. The CDR3 reads CASSLTTDRRTGELFF. The CDR3 DNA reads as TGTGCCAGCAGCTTGACAACGGACAGGCGCACCGGGGAGCTGTTTTTT.

V and J are TRBV6-6 and TRBJ1-3; D unclear. In germline, CDR1 is MNHNY, CDR2 SVGAGI (reference sequence). The CDR3 covers 16 residues. V was pared by 7 bases and J by 0 bases, with 16 bases between. DNA for the CDR3: TGTGCCAGCAAAGAGGGCGGACGCAGCTCTGGAAACACCATATATTTT. Its translation is CASKEGGRSSGNTIYF.

The gene calls are TRBV11-3 and TRBJ2-3; D is possibly TRBD2 (6 bases). Germline values: CDR1 SGHNT, CDR2 YENEEA. This CDR3 contains 16 residues. V lost 5 bases and J 4 bases, leaving 19 bases between the germline ends. This CDR3 reads CASSARGSTFADTQYF. The CDR3 DNA reads as TGTGCCAGCAGCGCGCGGGGTAGTACCTTCGCAGATACGCAGTATTTT.

J is TRBJ2-2 and V is TRBV13, with D possibly matching TRBD1 (6 bases). This CDR3 spans 14 amino acids. Trimming cost V 6 bases and J 0 bases, with 8 bases left between them. Germline CDR1 and CDR2: PRHDT and FYEKMQ (reference sequence). For the CDR3, the DNA is TGTGCCAGCAGGGACAGTGCGAACACCGGGGAGCTGTTTTTT. Translated, it gives CASRDSANTGELFF.

This chain joins TRBV19 and TRBJ1-5; 9 bases are a match to TRBD1. V shed 8 bases and J 0 bases; nucleotides not matched to a gene: 11. The CDR3 is 17 residues long. Germline V lookup: CDR1 LNHDA, CDR2 SQIVND (reference sequence). In DNA, the CDR3 is TGTGCCAGTGTAATGGGACAGGGAGATTATAGCAATCAGCCCCAGCATTTT. It encodes CASVMGQGDYSNQPQHF. The entire variable domain, with the rest obtained from reference TRBV19 and TRBJ1-5, is as follows: DGGITQSPKYLFRKEGQNVTLSCEQNLNHDAMYWYRQDPGQGLRLIYYSQIVNDFQKGDIAEGYSVSREKKESFPLTVTSAQKNPTAFYLCASVMGQGDYSNQPQHFGDGTRLSIL.

This clone is a singleton in its sample. The chain carries TRBV18 and TRBJ2-1, with 11 bases lining up with TRBD1. V gave up 3 bases and J gave up 10 bases; unmatched junction bases: 8. This CDR3 has 15 residues. From germline, CDR1 is KGHSH and CDR2 LQKENI. CDR3 amino acids: CASSPGTGGRREQFF. Here the CDR3 DNA reads TGTGCCAGCTCACCTGGGACAGGGGGTCGAAGGGAGCAGTTCTTC.

The chain combines TRBV6-2 or TRBV6-3 with TRBJ2-2; maybe TRBD2 (6 bases). Germline assignment: CDR1 MNHEY and CDR2 SVGEGT. The CDR3 runs to 16 residues. V shed 2 bases and J shed 1 base, with 11 bases lying between them. The CDR3 reads CASSYPDGGNTGELFF. CDR3 DNA: TGTGCCAGCAGTTACCCGGACGGGGGGAACACCGGGGAGCTGTTTTTT.

The chain couples TRBV7-3 to TRBJ1-1; 7 bases match TRBD1. Trimming cost V 2 bases and J 4 bases; bases outside gene matches: 4. CDR1 is SGHTA and CDR2 is FQGTGA in the germline V gene. CDR3 length: 14 residues. CDR3 sequence: CASSLAAGGTEAFF. CDR3 in DNA: TGTGCCAGCAGCTTAGCGGCAGGGGGCACTGAAGCTTTCTTT.

This clone has just a few counts. The chain is built from TRBV19 and TRBJ2-1, with TRBD2 matching 7 bases. The CDR3 length is 15 residues. With V trimmed by 3 bases and J by 4 bases, 6 bases remained unmatched. CDR1 LNHDA and CDR2 SQIVND come from the germline V gene (reference sequence). The DNA for the CDR3 is TGTGCCAGTAGTATCGGGGAGGGCTTTTACAATGAGCAGTTCTTC. Translated: CASSIGEGFYNEQFF.

The V and J genes are TRBV7-8 and TRBJ1-5; TRBD1 agrees at 7 bases. Germline V gene data show CDR1 as SGHVS and CDR2 as FQNEAQ. With 5 bases clipped from V and 7 bases from J, the junction kept 8 bases outside the gene matches. The CDR3 has 14 amino acids. CDR3 in amino acids: CASSPTGLGQPQHF. CDR3 nucleotide sequence: TGTGCCAGCAGCCCGACAGGGTTAGGGCAGCCCCAGCATTTT.

The chain recombines TRBV20-1 with TRBJ2-4; 8 bases are shared with TRBD2. Trimming at V came to 3 bases and at J to 0 bases, leaving 1 base not matched to a gene. The CDR3 totals 14 residues. The V gene's germline CDR1 is DFQATT and CDR2 SNEGSKA (reference sequence). CDR3 residues: CSASTSGAKNIQYF. DNA for the CDR3: TGCAGTGCTAGTACTAGCGGAGCCAAAAACATTCAGTACTTC.

The genes are TRBV27 and TRBJ1-2; 7 positions match TRBD1. With V trimmed by 6 bases and J by 7 bases, 11 bases remained unmatched. Looked up from germline, CDR1 is MNHEY and CDR2 is SMNVEV (reference sequence). CDR3 length: 14 residues. The CDR3 protein is CASRPTGQALGYTF. In DNA form, the CDR3 reads TGTGCCAGCAGACCCACCGGACAGGCTCTTGGCTACACCTTC.

The chain combines TRBV5-5 with TRBJ1-4, with 10 bases identical to TRBD1. CDR1 is SGHKS and CDR2 is YYEKEE in the germline V gene (reference sequence). The CDR3 has 16 residues. V gave up 4 bases and J gave up 5 bases; unmatched junction bases: 8. DNA of the CDR3: TGTGCCAGCAGCCCGGGGACAGGGGTCCCCAATGAAAAACTGTTTTTT. Translated, it gives CASSPGTGVPNEKLFF.

J is TRBJ2-5 and V is TRBV10-3; D not resolved. Trimming took off 10 bases at V and 2 bases at J, with 17 bases between the two ends. The CDR3 runs to 14 residues. CDR1 and CDR2 from the germline V gene are ENHRY and SYGVKD. The CDR3 spells CATNSQYLQETQYF. DNA for the CDR3: TGTGCCACCAACAGTCAGTATTTACAAGAGACCCAGTACTTC.

Of note for this clone: The sample has other DNA sequences that encode this CDR3 too. V gene TRBV29-1 combines with J gene TRBJ1-5; 10 bases map to TRBD1. Germline CDR1 and CDR2: SQVTM and ANQGSEA. V shed 6 bases and J 5 bases; nucleotides not matched to a gene: 1. The CDR3 is made up of 12 amino acids. Here the CDR3 DNA reads TGCAGCGTCGGGACAGGGGATCAGCCCCAGCATTTT. Translation gives CSVGTGDQPQHF.

The chain links TRBV5-1 to TRBJ2-2, with 10 bases that match TRBD2. The V and J ends lost 6 bases and 2 bases, in that order; junction bases with no gene match: 7. CDR3 size: 16 residues. In germline, CDR1 is SGHRS, CDR2 YFSETQ. CDR3 residues: CASKSLAGVNTGELFF. CDR3 DNA sequence: TGCGCCAGCAAATCCCTAGCGGGGGTCAACACCGGGGAGCTGTTTTTT.

The J gene is TRBJ2-7, the V gene TRBV7-3, with 9 positions matching TRBD2. Germline CDR1 and CDR2: SGHTA and FQGTGA. J lost 5 bases, V lost 5 bases, and 7 bases had no gene match. The CDR3 spans 14 residues. The CDR3 loop reads CASSPRGGRDEQYF. CDR3 in DNA: TGTGCCAGCAGCCCGCGGGGGGGCCGCGACGAGCAGTACTTC.

The V call is TRBV6-5, the J call TRBJ1-2; 7 nucleotides match TRBD1. Per germline, CDR1 MNHEY and CDR2 SVGAGI. V lost 0 bases to trimming and J lost 5 bases; unmatched junction nucleotides: 6. This CDR3 is built from 15 residues. DNA of the CDR3: TGTGCCAGCAGTTACTCGTCGGGGACAGAATATGGCTACACCTTC. It encodes CASSYSSGTEYGYTF.